These T cell receptor beta chains were read from a single sample in a study of OX40 agonist ivuxolimab in advanced cancers. Clones were sequenced by immunoSEQ multiplex PCR, and TCRdb holds only the in-frame ones, with some missing. This sample has fewer than 140,000 clones, with just over 90% found just once. The material sequenced was CD4+ or CD8+ T cells sorted from blood, taken in a trial of the OX40 agonist ivuxolimab. These receptors were taken from an adult with an advanced solid tumor such as melanoma, head and neck, liver or kidney cancer. The CDR3 runs from the conserved cysteine through the conserved F or W. The order of the fields is D gene, clone size, V gene, J gene, CDR3 DNA, CDR3 protein. D genes are given only for firm matches. Some rows mark clone size as missing; the rest say once, few, many or name a class of expanded clone.

d_gene: -
abundance: -
v_gene: TRBV4-3
j_gene: TRBJ1-1
CDR3nt: TGCGCCAGCAGCCCCGCGGGGGGAGTTAATAGGGAAGCTTTCTTT
CDR3aa: CASSPAGGVNREAFF

d_gene: -
abundance: -
v_gene: TRBV4-3
j_gene: TRBJ1-2
CDR3nt: TGCGCCAGCAGCCAAGGAGGGCTGGGGGTCGATGGCTACACCTTC
CDR3aa: CASSQGGLGVDGYTF

d_gene: -
abundance: once
v_gene: TRBV4-3
j_gene: TRBJ2-4
CDR3nt: TGCGCCAGCAGCCAAGATTTTGGCGGGACCAGAAACATTCAGTACTTC
CDR3aa: CASSQDFGGTRNIQYF

d_gene: TRBD1
abundance: -
v_gene: TRBV29-1
j_gene: TRBJ2-7
CDR3nt: TGCAGCCTGAGGGACAGTTCCTACGAGCAGTACTTC
CDR3aa: CSLRDSSYEQYF

d_gene: -
abundance: -
v_gene: TRBV7-9
j_gene: TRBJ2-5
CDR3nt: TGTGCCAGCAGCTCCAGGGGCCCTCGTCAAGAGACCCAGTACTTC
CDR3aa: CASSSRGPRQETQYF

d_gene: -
abundance: -
v_gene: TRBV10-1
j_gene: TRBJ1-3
CDR3nt: TGCGCCAGCAGTGAGTCGTCGACACCCGGCGGAAACACCATATATTTT
CDR3aa: CASSESSTPGGNTIYF

d_gene: -
abundance: -
v_gene: TRBV5-8
j_gene: TRBJ2-3
CDR3nt: TGTGCCAGCAGCTTGTCTTGGCTTTCCACAGATACGCAGTATTTT
CDR3aa: CASSLSWLSTDTQYF

d_gene: -
abundance: -
v_gene: TRBV5-1
j_gene: TRBJ1-2
CDR3nt: TGCGCCAGCAGCTTGGGTCAGGGGCTGTATGGCTACACCTTC
CDR3aa: CASSLGQGLYGYTF

d_gene: TRBD1
abundance: few
v_gene: TRBV6-5
j_gene: TRBJ1-2
CDR3nt: TGTGCCAGCAATGACAGGGGTGGCTACACCTTC
CDR3aa: CASNDRGGYTF

d_gene: TRBD1
abundance: -
v_gene: TRBV7-9
j_gene: TRBJ1-1
CDR3nt: TGTGCCAGCAGCCTAAGGACAGGGGAGAACACTGAAGCTTTCTTT
CDR3aa: CASSLRTGENTEAFF

d_gene: -
abundance: -
v_gene: TRBV19
j_gene: TRBJ1-5
CDR3nt: TGTGCCAGTAGGGTAGGTAATCAGCCCCAGCATTTT
CDR3aa: CASRVGNQPQHF

d_gene: -
abundance: few
v_gene: TRBV27
j_gene: TRBJ1-1
CDR3nt: TGTGCCATCGCGGATCCGCGCAGGGTTACTGAAGCTTTCTTT
CDR3aa: CAIADPRRVTEAFF

d_gene: TRBD1
abundance: -
v_gene: TRBV11-1
j_gene: TRBJ1-1
CDR3nt: TGTGCCTCGACAGGGGGAGGGTCCGCTGAAGCTTTCTTT
CDR3aa: CASTGGGSAEAFF

d_gene: -
abundance: -
v_gene: TRBV30
j_gene: TRBJ2-1
CDR3nt: TGTGCCTGGAGTGTCCAACTTGGCGGTGAGCAGTTCTTC
CDR3aa: CAWSVQLGGEQFF

d_gene: -
abundance: -
v_gene: TRBV7-9
j_gene: TRBJ2-2
CDR3nt: TGTGCCAGCAGCACTACGGGCGGGGAGCTGTTTTTT
CDR3aa: CASSTTGGELFF

d_gene: -
abundance: -
v_gene: TRBV7-2
j_gene: TRBJ1-6
CDR3nt: TGTGCCAGCAGCTCTAATAATTCACCCCTCCACTTT
CDR3aa: CASSSNNSPLHF

d_gene: -
abundance: -
v_gene: TRBV25-1
j_gene: TRBJ1-4
CDR3nt: TGTGCCAGCCCCCCGGGTGAGTGTAATGAAAAACTGTTTTTT
CDR3aa: CASPPGECNEKLFF

d_gene: TRBD2
abundance: -
v_gene: TRBV7-8
j_gene: TRBJ2-6
CDR3nt: TGTGCCAGCAGCTTGGGACTAGCGGGGGGGTACCACTCTGGGGCCAACGTCCTGACTTTC
CDR3aa: CASSLGLAGGYHSGANVLTF

d_gene: -
abundance: -
v_gene: TRBV2
j_gene: TRBJ1-3
CDR3nt: TGTGCCAGCAGTGACAGATCTGGAAACACCATATATTTT
CDR3aa: CASSDRSGNTIYF

d_gene: -
abundance: once
v_gene: TRBV7-3
j_gene: TRBJ2-3
CDR3nt: TGTGCCAGCAGGACGGGCGGGGGCACAGATACGCAGTATTTT
CDR3aa: CASRTGGGTDTQYF

d_gene: TRBD2
abundance: -
v_gene: TRBV19
j_gene: TRBJ2-3
CDR3nt: TGTGCCAGTAGTATAACGCTAGCGGGGGGGCCTGCAGATACGCAGTATTTT
CDR3aa: CASSITLAGGPADTQYF

d_gene: -
abundance: -
v_gene: TRBV5-5
j_gene: TRBJ2-2
CDR3nt: TGTGCCAGCAGACGACAGGAGCCGAACACCGGGGAGCTGTTTTTT
CDR3aa: CASRRQEPNTGELFF

d_gene: -
abundance: -
v_gene: TRBV15
j_gene: TRBJ2-3
CDR3nt: TGTGCCACCAGCAGGGTCGCAGCTAGCACAGATACGCAGTATTTT
CDR3aa: CATSRVAASTDTQYF

d_gene: -
abundance: -
v_gene: TRBV28
j_gene: TRBJ1-5
CDR3nt: TGTGCCAGCAGTTCAGGCCAGGGCGATCAGCCCCAGCATTTT
CDR3aa: CASSSGQGDQPQHF

d_gene: TRBD1
abundance: -
v_gene: TRBV28
j_gene: TRBJ2-5
CDR3nt: TGTGCCAGCAGTTCTCACACGGAACAGGGGCAGTACTTC
CDR3aa: CASSSHTEQGQYF

d_gene: -
abundance: -
v_gene: TRBV5-4
j_gene: TRBJ2-7
CDR3nt: TGTGCCAGCAGCTTAGACGGAGTTCTCTCCTACGAGCAGTACTTC
CDR3aa: CASSLDGVLSYEQYF

d_gene: -
abundance: -
v_gene: TRBV2
j_gene: TRBJ2-2
CDR3nt: TGTGCCAGCAGTCTAAGTTCCACCGGGGAGCTGTTTTTT
CDR3aa: CASSLSSTGELFF

d_gene: -
abundance: -
v_gene: TRBV19
j_gene: TRBJ1-2
CDR3nt: TGTGCCAGTAGGAGGGACACAGATTCAATTAACTATGGCTACACCTTC
CDR3aa: CASRRDTDSINYGYTF

d_gene: -
abundance: -
v_gene: TRBV28
j_gene: TRBJ1-3
CDR3nt: TGTGCCAGCAGTTTACCGACAAGCTCTGGAAACACCATATATTTT
CDR3aa: CASSLPTSSGNTIYF

d_gene: TRBD1
abundance: once
v_gene: TRBV5-4
j_gene: TRBJ1-4
CDR3nt: TGTGCCAGCAGCCGGACAGGGGGCGAAAAGAATGAAAAACTGTTTTTT
CDR3aa: CASSRTGGEKNEKLFF

d_gene: -
abundance: -
v_gene: TRBV30
j_gene: TRBJ1-6
CDR3nt: TGTGCCTGGAGTGTAGGACAGAGCTCCTATAATTCACCCCTCCACTTT
CDR3aa: CAWSVGQSSYNSPLHF

d_gene: -
abundance: -
v_gene: TRBV28
j_gene: TRBJ1-1
CDR3nt: TGTGCCAGCACAACCTCCCGCGGTGAAGCTTTCTTT
CDR3aa: CASTTSRGEAFF

d_gene: TRBD1
abundance: -
v_gene: TRBV18
j_gene: TRBJ2-7
CDR3nt: TGTGCCAGCTCACTTCGGGACAGCTACGAGCAGTACTTC
CDR3aa: CASSLRDSYEQYF